This TCR beta chain was identified during a study of blood T cells in healthy people across ages. The study recruited healthy Caucasian donors from Russia who were aged roughly 6 to 90. A minimum of 6 million PBMCs was isolated per sample. The V gene end was trimmed by 2 bases and the J gene end by 13 bases; junction bases not matched to a gene: 13. In germline, CDR1 is SGHTA, CDR2 FQGNSA. The CDR3 loop spans 15 amino acids. The authors ran a second PCR of about 7 to 11 cycles using a sample-barcoded 5' primer and a J-beta primer mix. TCRdb analysed the 5' RACE reads with MiXCR anew, one entry per CDR3 protein. Of some 640,000 distinct CDR3 sequences in the sample, about 30% were seen once.

The chain uses TRBV7-2 and TRBJ2-4; TRBD1 matches at 8 bases. Sequencing used blood. The receptor comes from a woman older than 75 in good health. The CDR3 here is CASSLSIRGPYGQYF. In DNA, the CDR3 is TGTGCCAGCAGCTTATCCATCAGGGGGCCTTACGGGCAGTACTTC.